Given below is one T cell receptor beta chain in context. Participants reported their clinical history, and cohort assignment relied on those reports. This sample was included in a study of blood T cell repertoires in COVID-19. Study-wide context: Sources were T cells, B-cell-depleted T cells, or PBMCs; the material itself was cDNA or gDNA.

Only in-frame clones appear in the TCRdb table, and some are missing; sequencing was by immunoSEQ multiplex PCR. The data show under 250,000 clones, almost 85% seen once. With V trimmed by 6 bases and J by 1 base, 5 bases remained unmatched. This CDR3 contains 15 residues. Looked up from germline, CDR1 is LNHDA and CDR2 is SQIVND (reference sequence). The material sequenced was PBMCs or T cells enriched from blood (not recorded which). This receptor was identified in a woman aged 45 to 65 with acute COVID-19. The chain has TRBV19 and TRBJ1-1, with 10 bases fitting TRBD1. CDR3 amino acids: CASSEDRGANTEAFF. The CDR3 DNA sequence: TGTGCCAGTAGCGAGGACAGGGGGGCGAACACTGAAGCTTTCTTT.